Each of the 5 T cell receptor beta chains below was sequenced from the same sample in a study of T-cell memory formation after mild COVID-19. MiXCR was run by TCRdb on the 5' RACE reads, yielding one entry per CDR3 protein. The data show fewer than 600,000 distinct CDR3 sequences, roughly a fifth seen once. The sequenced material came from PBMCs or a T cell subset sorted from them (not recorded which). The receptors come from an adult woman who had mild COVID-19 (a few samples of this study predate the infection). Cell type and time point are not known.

The CDR3 sequence: CASSQQPPSHQYF. The CDR3 nucleotides are TGTGCCAGCAGCCAGCAGCCCCCATCTCATCAGTATTTT. The chain recombines TRBV7-2 with TRBJ2-3; no definite D call. V was clipped by 5 bases and J by 12 bases, with 18 bases between them. This CDR3 region has 13 residues. Germline CDR1 and CDR2: SGHTA and FQGNSA.

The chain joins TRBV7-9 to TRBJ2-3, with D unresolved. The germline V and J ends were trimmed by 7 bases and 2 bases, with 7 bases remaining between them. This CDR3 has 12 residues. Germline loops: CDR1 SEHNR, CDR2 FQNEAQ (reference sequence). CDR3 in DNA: TGTGCCAGCACCGTCTCCACAGATACGCAGTATTTT. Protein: CASTVSTDTQYF.

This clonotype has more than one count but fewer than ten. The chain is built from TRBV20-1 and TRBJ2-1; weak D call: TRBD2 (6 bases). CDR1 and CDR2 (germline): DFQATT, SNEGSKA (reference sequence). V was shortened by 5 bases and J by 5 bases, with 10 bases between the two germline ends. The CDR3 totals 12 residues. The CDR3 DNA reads TGCAGTGCTCAGGGACTTGACAATGAGCAGTTCTTC. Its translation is CSAQGLDNEQFF.

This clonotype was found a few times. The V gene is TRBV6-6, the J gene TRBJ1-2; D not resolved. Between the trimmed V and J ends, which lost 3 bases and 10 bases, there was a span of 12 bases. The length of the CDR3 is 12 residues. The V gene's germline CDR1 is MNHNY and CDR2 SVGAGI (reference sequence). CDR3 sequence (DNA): TGTGCCAGCAGTTATTCCTCCGTTACCTACACCTTC. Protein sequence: CASSYSSVTYTF.

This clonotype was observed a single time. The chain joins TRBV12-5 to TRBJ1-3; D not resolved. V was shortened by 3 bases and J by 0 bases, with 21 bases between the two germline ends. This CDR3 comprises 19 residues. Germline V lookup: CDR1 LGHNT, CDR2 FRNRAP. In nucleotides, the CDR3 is TGTGCTAGTGGTTTCCCGTCGTGGTTTTTTTTTAGCTCTGGAAACACCATATATTTT. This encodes CASGFPSWFFFSSGNTIYF.